This T cell receptor beta chain was found in a study of CD8 T cells in Susac syndrome. RNA, at about 0.45 to 1 ug, was reverse transcribed with random hexamers. TCRdb reanalysed the immunoSEQ multiplex PCR reads using MiXCR and keeps one entry per CDR3 protein. Seen here are 200,000 to 250,000 distinct CDR3 sequences, about 95% observed once, and the top ten hold around 0.15%. TCR beta from blood CD8+ and CD4+ T cells was sequenced. All included Susac syndrome patients satisfied recently defined diagnostic criteria for definite or probable disease. The sequence was collected from a human donor with Susac syndrome. Specimen: CD4+ T cells from PBMCs.

CDR3 residues: CASNPSRTNSVNYGYTF. Here the CDR3 DNA reads TGTGCCAGTAACCCGTCGAGGACCAATAGTGTAAACTATGGCTACACCTTC. The chain has TRBV19 and TRBJ1-2; no clear D. The CDR3 covers 17 residues. Germline values: CDR1 LNHDA, CDR2 SQIVND (reference sequence). V lost 7 bases, J lost 2 bases, and 23 bases lay in between.